This T cell receptor (beta chain) was observed in a study of T cells after yellow fever vaccination. Looking at the study overall: For low cell numbers, libraries were made with SMART-Seq v4 Ultra Low Input.

Study outcomes and limitations: The booster response re-showed most primary clones: approximately 95% CD4, around 85% CD8.

TCRdb redid the calling of the 5' RACE reads with MiXCR, one entry per CDR3 protein. The table includes under 300,000 distinct CDR3 sequences, about 7% detected once. The CDR3 totals 14 residues. Trimming removed 5 bases from V and 9 bases from J; junction bases left unmatched: 3. Ten or more counts support this clonotype. Its antigen remains unidentified. The sequenced sample was CD4+ T cells sorted from PBMCs, obtained on the day of the yellow fever booster vaccination. The sequence came from a man aged 25-45 years who received the YFV17D yellow fever vaccine. V usage is TRBV12-3 or TRBV12-4 and J usage is TRBJ2-1, with TRBD2 identical over 14 bases. CDR3 region: CASSPGLAGVEQFF. The CDR3 DNA reads TGTGCCAGCAGTCCGGGACTAGCGGGAGTTGAGCAGTTCTTC.